This T cell receptor (beta chain) was identified during a study of OX40 agonist ivuxolimab in advanced cancers. The wider study: Patients with prior anti-PD-1, anti-PD-L1 or anti-CTLA-4 therapy were eligible; about 41% had some.

Sequencing used immunoSEQ multiplex PCR; TCRdb keeps in-frame clones, though not all of them. The table shows about 11,000 clones, with over 70% occurring only once. The V and J ends lost 7 bases and 5 bases, in that order; junction bases with no gene match: 12. Germline CDR1 reads SNHLY; CDR2 reads FYNNEI. The CDR3 has 15 amino acids. The chain combines TRBV2 with TRBJ2-3; TRBD1 matches at 7 bases. The material sequenced was CD4+ or CD8+ T cells sorted from blood, taken in a trial of the OX40 agonist ivuxolimab. This receptor was identified in an adult with an advanced solid tumor such as melanoma, head and neck, liver or kidney cancer. DNA for the CDR3: TGTGCCAGCAATGGACGACAGGGACCGGTAGATACGCAGTATTTT. Translating it yields CASNGRQGPVDTQYF. The complete variable domain, with remaining parts taken from reference TRBV2 and TRBJ2-3, reads EPEVTQTPSHQVTQMGQEVILRCVPISNHLYFYWYRQILGQKVEFLVSFYNNEISEKSEIFDDQFSVERPDGSNFTLKIRSTKLEDSAMYFCASNGRQGPVDTQYFGPGTRLTVL.